This T cell receptor beta chain was recovered during a study of T cells in Graves' hyperthyroidism and ophthalmopathy (dated by TCRdb to about 2019). Notes on the research overall: Peripheral blood was collected at initial diagnosis, before any treatment. TCR V-J signatures able to tell the groups apart were searched for in a discovery cohort of more than 90 patients, of whom roughly 42 had Graves' ophthalmopathy and 55 to 65 had stable Graves' hyperthyroidism. Prospective prediction of ophthalmopathy was tested in an independent validation cohort consisting of about 20 hyperthyroidism patients and around 17 patients who later progressed to ophthalmopathy. The 75 to 100 discovery patients were randomly divided into training and test sets at a 7:3 ratio. After sampling, hyperthyroidism patients received methimazole starting at 30 mg daily, and ophthalmopathy patients received high-dose intravenous methylprednisolone. TCR Vbeta CDR3 sequencing of 130 to 150 peripheral blood samples (43 ophthalmopathy, over 70 hyperthyroidism and approximately 17 progressor patients) is reported in the paper. Thyroid tissue and blood T-cell repertoires from about six Graves' hyperthyroidism patients were also compared in the study.

The germline V and J ends show losses of 4 bases and 5 bases respectively, and no gene match explains 7 bases of the junction. Including cysteine and phenylalanine, the CDR3 has 14 amino acids. The retained sequence is limited to the CDR3, 42 bases, with the frame set at the first base. Taken from the germline V gene, the CDR1 and CDR2 loops are MDHEN and SYDVKM. Summary of the overall study and its limitations: Ophthalmopathy was separated from stable hyperthyroidism by a 13 V-J signature model, with around 88% sensitivity and just over 81% specificity obtained in cross-validation and 80%/75% obtained in testing. Sample size was not statistically predetermined, and investigators were not blinded to group allocation. In validation, the model predicted progression to ophthalmopathy a median of roughly 6.2 months before onset, with roughly 71% sensitivity and about 72% specificity. Most expanded thyroid clonotypes (frequency above 0.001) were also detected in blood, suggesting blood repertoires may reflect thyroid immune responses.

Ophthalmopathy patients had moderately to severely active disease, with a Clinical Activity Score of 3 or more, a NOSPECS grade of 4 or more, and a disease duration of less than 3 months. Exclusion was applied to patients with uncontrolled infections, other autoimmune diseases, pregnancy or lactation. Clinical symptoms, serum thyroxine and TRAb, thyroid ultrasound, and orbital computed tomography formed the basis for the diagnoses. PBMCs were separated from approximately 10 ml of fresh peripheral blood using Ficoll-Paque density gradient centrifugation. Total RNA was extracted using Trizol reagent, and RNA quality was assessed on an Agilent 2100 Bioanalyzer. The TCR beta CDR3 regions were amplified from the RNA transcripts. A first-round RT-PCR of the TCR CDR3 used the HTBI primer set with the Qiagen OneStep RT-PCR kit. Libraries were constructed in a second round of multiplex PCR, after which size selection and purification were carried out. Paired-end sequencing of the libraries was performed with 100 bp reads on an Illumina HiSeq2000. On the authors' methods: SOAPnuke was used to process the raw data, removing reads that contained adapters or uncalled bases, had a mean Phred below 15, or lacked an exact match to the constant primer or identifier. High-quality paired reads were merged using COPE v1.2.5, and each unique nucleotide sequence was defined as a clonotype. MiTCR v1.1 was used to align clonotypes to the IMGT TRBV, TRBD and TRBJ reference segments. The analysis included only V-J combinations with a frequency above 0.0001, which together covered around 99% of the repertoires. The TCS score was defined as the ratio of F50 (clonal expansion) to E x V (chaos), calculated using BLOSUM62-based TCRdist between CDR3 peptides within each V-J. Welch's t-statistics and random forest reduced several hundred V-J features to around 14, which were used in a naive Bayes classifier (R e1071). Clones were called with MiXCR by TCRdb after fastp trimmed the public reads at Q25, and only in-frame beta chains were retained. Entries that share a CDR3 protein sequence are merged under the most common genes and DNA. The V and J calls here are based on TCRdb, not the publication. The sample profile shows around 530,000 distinct CDR3 sequences; roughly a sixth of them were found once. The ten top clones hold 17% of the sample.

This clonotype was observed many times. The antigen it binds to is not known. Base qualities were left out, and no much larger clone turns up one base away. The chain uses TRBV28 and TRBJ1-1, with 7 bases aligning to TRBD1. The material sequenced was blood. The receptor's source is a woman aged 18 to 35 with Graves' ophthalmopathy. The CDR3 region reads CASSSRQGWTEAFF. The DNA sequence is TGTGCCAGCAGTTCCCGACAGGGTTGGACTGAAGCTTTCTTT.